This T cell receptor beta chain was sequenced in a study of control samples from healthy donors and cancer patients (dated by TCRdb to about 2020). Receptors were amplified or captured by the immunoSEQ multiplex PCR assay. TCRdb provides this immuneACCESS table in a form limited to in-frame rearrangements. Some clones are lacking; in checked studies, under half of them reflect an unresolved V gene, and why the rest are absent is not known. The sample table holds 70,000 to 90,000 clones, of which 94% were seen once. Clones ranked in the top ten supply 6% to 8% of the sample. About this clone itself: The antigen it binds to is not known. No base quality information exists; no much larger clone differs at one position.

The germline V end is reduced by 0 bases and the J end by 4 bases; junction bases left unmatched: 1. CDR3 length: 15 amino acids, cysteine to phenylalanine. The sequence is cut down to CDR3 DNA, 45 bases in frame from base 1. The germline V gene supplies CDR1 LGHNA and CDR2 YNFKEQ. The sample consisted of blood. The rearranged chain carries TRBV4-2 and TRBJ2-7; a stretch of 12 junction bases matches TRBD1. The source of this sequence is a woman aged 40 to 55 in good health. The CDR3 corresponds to CASSQEGQGAYEQYF. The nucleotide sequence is TGTGCCAGCAGCCAAGAGGGACAGGGGGCGTACGAGCAGTACTTC.